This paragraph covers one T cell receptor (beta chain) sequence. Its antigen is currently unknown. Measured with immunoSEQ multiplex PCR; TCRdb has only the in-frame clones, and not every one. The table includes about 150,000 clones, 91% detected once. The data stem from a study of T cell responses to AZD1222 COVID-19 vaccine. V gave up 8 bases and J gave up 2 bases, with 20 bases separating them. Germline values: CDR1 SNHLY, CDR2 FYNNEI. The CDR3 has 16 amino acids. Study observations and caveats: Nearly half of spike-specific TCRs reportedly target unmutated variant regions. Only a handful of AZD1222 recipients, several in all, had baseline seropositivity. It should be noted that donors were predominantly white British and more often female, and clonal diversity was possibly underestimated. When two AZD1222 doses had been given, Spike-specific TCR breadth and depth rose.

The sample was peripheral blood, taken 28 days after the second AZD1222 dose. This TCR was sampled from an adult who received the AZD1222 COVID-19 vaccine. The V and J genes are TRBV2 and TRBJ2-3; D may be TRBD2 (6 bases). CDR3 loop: CASYSRSRGTTDTQYF. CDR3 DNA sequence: TGTGCCAGCTATAGCCGGTCTCGGGGGACCACAGATACGCAGTATTTT.